The 6 T cell receptor beta chains below come from one sample, sequenced in a study of neurological immune-mediated disorders. MiXCR was run by TCRdb on the 5' RACE reads, yielding one entry per CDR3 protein. The sample has some 53,000 distinct CDR3 sequences, roughly 15% seen once; the top ten hold about 4.7%. What was sequenced was PBMCs. The receptors derive from a man between 60 and 75 years old in good health.

In its sample, this clonotype was seen many times. This chain connects TRBV5-1 to TRBJ2-5; D is possibly TRBD2 (5 bases). Between the trimmed V and J ends, which lost 3 bases and 1 base, there was a span of 13 bases. Per germline, CDR1 SGHRS and CDR2 YFSETQ. The CDR3 is 15 residues long. The CDR3 protein is CASSSPGNSQETQYF. The CDR3 DNA follows: TGCGCCAGCAGCTCCCCCGGGAACAGCCAAGAGACCCAGTACTTC.

This clonotype was picked up many times. This chain links TRBV7-9 with TRBJ1-1, with no clear D. The V gene lost 1 base and the J gene lost 4 bases, with 10 bases spanning the gap. Germline V gene sequence: CDR1 SEHNR, CDR2 FQNEAQ (reference sequence). The CDR3 runs 14 residues. The CDR3 sequence: CASSLDGWSTEAFF. DNA of the CDR3: TGTGCCAGCAGCTTAGACGGATGGAGCACTGAAGCTTTCTTT.

There are many counts of this clonotype. The V and J genes are TRBV11-2 and TRBJ2-1; 7 bases line up with TRBD2. CDR1 and CDR2 (germline): SGHAT, FQNNGV. The CDR3 contains 15 residues. V was clipped by 1 base and J by 3 bases; unmatched bases: 3. The CDR3 region has the DNA TGTGCCAGCAGCTTAGGTAGCGGGCTCTACAATGAGCAGTTCTTC. It is translated as CASSLGSGLYNEQFF.

This clonotype was seen many times. The V gene is TRBV28, the J gene TRBJ2-7; 10 bases agree with TRBD2. CDR1 and CDR2 from the germline V gene are MDHEN and SYDVKM. V trimming: 7 bases; J trimming: 5 bases; junction bases outside the gene matches: 8. The CDR3 runs 14 residues. The CDR3 protein is CASTSLGLADEQYF. Here the CDR3 DNA reads TGTGCCAGCACGAGTTTAGGACTAGCGGACGAGCAGTACTTC.

In this sample, this clonotype turned up many times. The V call is TRBV4-2, the J call TRBJ1-1, with no clear D. From germline, CDR1 is LGHNA and CDR2 YNFKEQ. V lost 0 bases and J 0 bases, leaving 8 bases between the germline ends. The CDR3 is made up of 15 amino acids. The CDR3 coding sequence is TGTGCCAGCAGCCAAGATACGGATATGAACACTGAAGCTTTCTTT. Protein sequence: CASSQDTDMNTEAFF.

This rearrangement joins TRBV5-1 to TRBJ2-1; D is unresolved. Germline V CDR1 and CDR2: SGHRS, YFSETQ. V was trimmed by 0 bases and J by 7 bases, leaving 5 bases between them. This CDR3 comprises 12 residues. In nucleotides, the CDR3 is TGCGCCAGCAGCTTGGCTGGTAATGAGCAGTTCTTC. Translating gives CASSLAGNEQFF.